Listed below are T cell receptor beta chains from one sample, sequenced in a study of cytomegalovirus exposure and HLA in healthy donors. Clones were read by immunoSEQ multiplex PCR, and TCRdb kept only the in-frame ones, dropping some. The sample has 140,000 to 150,000 clones, roughly 66% seen once. Sequences were obtained from PBMCs. The receptors were gathered from a woman aged 55-75 years in good health and CMV-seronegative. CDR3s include the opening cysteine and the closing phenylalanine or tryptophan. The D gene is left open where the match is weak. Expanded clones are given a class, and other clones once, few, many or no size at all.

j_call clone_size d_call v_call cdr3_aa cdr3_nt
TRBJ2-3 - TRBD2 TRBV5-6 CASSLERGASTDTQYF TGTGCCAGCAGCTTGGAGCGGGGGGCCAGCACAGATACGCAGTATTTT
TRBJ2-1 - - TRBV5-5 CASSWRNEQFF TGTGCCAGCAGCTGGCGGAATGAGCAGTTCTTC
TRBJ2-1 - TRBD2 TRBV6-6 CASSYSGTSADEQFF TGTGCCAGCAGTTACTCCGGGACTAGCGCTGATGAGCAGTTCTTC
TRBJ2-3 - - TRBV4-2 CASSQEMGGRGTDTQYF TGTGCCAGCAGCCAAGAAATGGGGGGAAGGGGCACAGATACGCAGTATTTT
TRBJ2-1 - TRBD2 TRBV4-3 CASSQNLAGTYNEQFF TGCGCCAGCAGCCAGAACTTAGCGGGGACCTACAATGAGCAGTTCTTC
TRBJ2-7 - TRBD1 TRBV6-1 CASSANVRGRIHEQYF TGTGCCAGCAGTGCCAACGTTAGGGGGCGCATCCACGAGCAGTACTTC
TRBJ1-4 - TRBD1 TRBV6-1 CAMSEGFTGGEKLFF TGTGCCATGTCCGAGGGGTTTACAGGGGGTGAAAAACTGTTTTTT
TRBJ1-4 few TRBD1 TRBV18 CASSAYRGGDEKLFF TGTGCCAGCTCAGCCTATCGAGGGGGCGATGAAAAACTGTTTTTT
TRBJ1-1 once TRBD1 TRBV10-3 CAIRRTGEVPLNTEAFF TGTGCCATCAGGAGGACAGGGGAGGTTCCTTTGAACACTGAAGCTTTCTTT
TRBJ2-1 - - TRBV9 CASSVVSASSYNEQFF TGTGCCAGCAGCGTAGTGTCCGCGAGCTCCTACAATGAGCAGTTCTTC
TRBJ1-2 - TRBD1 TRBV5-4 CASSLGQGRAYGYTF TGTGCCAGCAGTCTCGGACAGGGTAGGGCCTATGGCTACACCTTC
TRBJ2-1 once TRBD2 TRBV2 CASSARSGDYNEQFF TGTGCCAGCAGTGCCCGAAGCGGGGACTACAATGAGCAGTTCTTC
TRBJ1-4 - TRBD1 TRBV6-7 CASSYSKDRENEKLFF TGTGCCAGCAGTTACTCGAAGGACAGGGAAAACGAAAAACTGTTTTTT
TRBJ1-5 once - TRBV7-2 CASSLAPTASNQPQHF TGTGCCAGCAGCTTAGCCCCGACAGCTAGCAATCAGCCCCAGCATTTT
TRBJ2-1 once TRBD2 TRBV7-2 CASSLGLAPQAQFF TGTGCCAGCAGCTTAGGACTAGCCCCCCAGGCGCAGTTCTTC
TRBJ2-1 - TRBD2 TRBV5-1 CASSLGPRASGGAYNEQFF TGCGCCAGCAGCTTGGGTCCGCGGGCTAGCGGGGGGGCCTACAATGAGCAGTTCTTC
TRBJ1-1 - - TRBV2 CASSQDGGRINTEAFF TGTGCCAGCAGTCAGGACGGGGGAAGGATAAACACTGAAGCTTTCTTT
TRBJ1-6 few TRBD1 TRBV15 CATSRDSNTGTGSSPLHF TGTGCCACCAGCAGAGATTCCAACACCGGGACAGGGAGCTCACCCCTCCACTTT
TRBJ1-1 - TRBD1 TRBV5-5 CASSLAEGAYTEAFF TGTGCCAGCAGCTTGGCTGAGGGGGCTTACACTGAAGCTTTCTTT
TRBJ2-3 - - TRBV6-1 CASRGEFTDTQYF TGTGCCAGCCGCGGGGAGTTCACAGATACGCAGTATTTT